This T cell receptor (beta chain) was found in a study of T-cell memory formation after mild COVID-19. MiXCR was run by TCRdb on the 5' RACE reads, yielding one entry per CDR3 protein. The table has about 200,000 distinct CDR3 sequences, 9.5% to 10% seen once. Study outcomes and limitations: Researchers report contracting CD4+ clones mostly in CM and EM, with CD8+ clones in EMRA.

The table lists this clonotype with a few counts. Its antigen remains unknown. V lost 5 bases to trimming and J lost 8 bases, with 18 bases between them. The germline gives CDR1 SGHVS, CDR2 FQNEAQ. The CDR3 length is 14 residues. This TCR derives from a man aged 18 to 29 who had mild COVID-19 (a few samples of this study predate the infection). Cell type and time point are not known. The chain combines TRBV7-8 with TRBJ1-1; TRBD1 might be the D (5 bases). The specimen sequenced was PBMCs or a T cell subset sorted from them (not recorded which). CDR3: CASSRQGTMKEAFF. The CDR3 nucleotides read TGTGCCAGCAGCCGACAAGGGACTATGAAAGAAGCTTTCTTT.